The source of this T cell receptor (beta chain) is a study of blood T cell repertoires in COVID-19. Overall study: Some COVID-19 samples were acute and others convalescent; all came from the United States, Italy and Spain.

Germline V gene data show CDR1 as KGHSH and CDR2 as LQKENI. The CDR3 loop spans 15 amino acids. V gave up 6 bases and J gave up 3 bases, with 15 bases separating them. This clone was found once. Original handling: Amplified reference gene primers provided the basis for estimating nucleated cell counts. Profiled with immunoSEQ multiplex PCR; TCRdb holds only in-frame clones, not every one. From that table come the V and J calls and clone size; the DNA was used to work out D and trimming. There are about 76,000 clones in the sample; roughly nine tenths occur only once, and 8.3% lies in the top ten. This clonotype was sampled from a man aged 25 to 45 with acute or convalescent COVID-19. The rearrangement uses TRBV18 and TRBJ1-5; D not resolved. Sequenced material: peripheral blood. The CDR3 coding sequence is TGTGCCAGCTCCCCGACGGGTGCCCTCAATCAGCCCCAGCATTTT. Amino acids: CASSPTGALNQPQHF. Together with reference TRBV18 and TRBJ1-5, the CDR3 gives the full variable domain: NAGVMQNPRHLVRRRGQEARLRCSPMKGHSHVYWYRQLPEEGLKFMVYLQKENIIDESGMPKERFSAEFPKEGPSILRIQQVVRGDSAAYFCASSPTGALNQPQHFGDGTRLSIL.